What follows is one T cell receptor beta chain and its context. Its antigen is unidentified. Specified time point: patch test 2, 6 weeks after DPC sensitization. Treatment of the sample: therapeutic diphenylcyclopropenone sensitization with weekly scalp DPC. The total RNA was obtained from whole blood that was not fractionated. Each CDR3 protein is one row after TCRdb ran MiXCR on the RACE reads. The sample contains tens of thousands of distinct CDR3 sequences, less than 11% of which appear only once. The record originates from a study of human T cells and chemical hapten exposure. Whole-study findings and limits: TCRs whose frequency exceeded 1 in 1000 remained the same following DPC sensitization.

Sequencing was performed on whole blood, taken in connection with sensitization to the hapten diphenylcyclopropenone (DPC). The TCR was taken from a woman aged 45-59 years with alopecia areata. Some clones in this sample may be carry-over from other donors' samples.

The CDR3 DNA sequence: TGTGCCAGCAGCCTCGGGACTAGCGGGATCTACGAGCAGTACTTC. Translated: CASSLGTSGIYEQYF. This sequence joins TRBV2 and TRBJ2-7; 13 positions agree with TRBD2. Per the germline V gene, CDR1 is SNHLY and CDR2 is FYNNEI. Trimming removed 6 bases from V and 3 bases from J; junction bases left unmatched: 5. This CDR3 is 15 amino acids long. The whole variable domain, filled in from reference TRBV2 and TRBJ2-7, reads EPEVTQTPSHQVTQMGQEVILRCVPISNHLYFYWYRQILGQKVEFLVSFYNNEISEKSEIFDDQFSVERPDGSNFTLKIRSTKLEDSAMYFCASSLGTSGIYEQYFGPGTRLTVT.